The T cell receptor beta chain described here comes from a study of tumor-infiltrating lymphocytes in primary liver carcinoma. At the level of the study: The patient group consisted of men and women aged 30 to 69 years.

The investigators made TCR beta cDNA from about 0.45 ug total RNA, using a constant-region primer. It was through three nested multiplex PCR rounds of slightly modified ARM-PCR that TCR beta libraries arose. With TRBV1-TRBV30 forward primers and a C-beta reverse primer, the first two PCR rounds were run for around 10 cycles each. TCRdb processed the multiplex PCR reads anew with MiXCR; each CDR3 protein has one entry. Of about 120,000 distinct CDR3 sequences in the sample, around two thirds are singletons; the top ten hold more than 7%. RNA and DNA were co-extracted from approximately 20-30 mg of unsorted bulk tissue. Surgical resection was used to treat these primary liver carcinoma patients. The CDR3 runs 17 residues. Germline loops: CDR1 MGHRA, CDR2 YSYEKL.

The gene calls are TRBV4-1 and TRBJ1-5; D is perhaps TRBD1 (5 bases). Judging by the DNA end, TRBJ2-3 fits better; the J call may be wrong. The clonotype originates from a woman aged 55-70 years with primary liver carcinoma and hepatitis B virus infection. The sequencing input was tumor-adjacent normal liver tissue. In DNA form, the CDR3 reads TGCGCCAGCAGCCCTTGGGGCCTTCGGCGAAGCAATCAGCTCCAGTATTTT. Residues: CASSPWGLRRSNQLQYF.